One sample yielded the 32 T cell receptor beta chains listed below, sequenced in a study of radiotherapy plus CTLA-4 blockade in lung cancer. Only in-frame clones appear in the TCRdb table, and some are missing; sequencing was by immunoSEQ multiplex PCR. In the table there are some 73,000 clones, about four fifths of which are singletons. The sequencing used peripheral blood, collected from a patient treated with radiotherapy plus ipilimumab. These TCRs come from a human donor with non-small cell lung cancer who had stable disease on radiotherapy plus ipilimumab.

The chain has TRBV6-5 and TRBJ2-5; 8 nucleotides match TRBD1. J lost 3 bases, V lost 4 bases, and 1 base had no gene match. Germline V gene lookup returns CDR1 MNHEY and CDR2 SVGAGI. The CDR3 runs 13 residues. CDR3 amino acids: CASSSDREETQYF. The CDR3 region has the DNA TGTGCCAGCAGTTCGGACAGGGAAGAGACCCAGTACTTC.

V gene TRBV18 combines with J gene TRBJ1-3; D is unclear. The CDR3 runs 16 residues. V lost 2 bases and J 0 bases, leaving 11 bases between the germline ends. CDR1 KGHSH and CDR2 LQKENI come from the germline V gene. This CDR3 is CASSPGRASSGNTIYF. The DNA for the CDR3 is TGTGCCAGCTCACCAGGTCGGGCTAGCTCTGGAAACACCATATATTTT.

V and J are TRBV28 and TRBJ1-6; D is uncertain. The V end was cut by 3 bases, the J end by 7 bases, with 7 bases between. The germline V gene has CDR1 MDHEN and CDR2 SYDVKM. This CDR3 contains 13 residues. CDR3 amino acids: CASSLGQNSPLHF. CDR3 DNA: TGTGCCAGCAGTTTGGGTCAGAATTCACCCCTCCACTTT. The entire variable domain, with the rest obtained from reference TRBV28 and TRBJ1-6, is as follows: DVKVTQSSRYLVKRTGEKVFLECVQDMDHENMFWYRQDPGLGLRLIYFSYDVKMKEKGDIPEGYSVSREKKERFSLILESASTNQTSMYLCASSLGQNSPLHFGNGTRLTVT.

The chain employs TRBV5-1 and TRBJ1-1; 7 bases are a match to TRBD1. There are 14 residues in the CDR3. The J segment lost 0 bases and the V segment lost 4 bases, leaving 3 bases of the junction unmatched. Per the germline V gene, CDR1 is SGHRS and CDR2 is YFSETQ. The CDR3 nucleotides are TGCGCCAGCAGCGGGGGACAGATGAACACTGAAGCTTTCTTT. Translated, it gives CASSGGQMNTEAFF.

This chain uses TRBV7-3 with TRBJ2-1; 10 bases line up with TRBD1. The germline V gene encodes CDR1 SGHTA and CDR2 FQGTGA. V lost 5 bases, J lost 3 bases, and 7 bases stayed unmatched. This CDR3 has 16 residues. The CDR3 coding sequence is TGTGCCAGCAGCCGTATCGGGGACAGGGGCTACAATGAGCAGTTCTTC. Its protein product is CASSRIGDRGYNEQFF.

This chain connects TRBV10-2 to TRBJ2-2; 10 bases map to TRBD2. There are 18 residues in the CDR3. Trimming at V came to 6 bases and at J to 6 bases, leaving 16 bases not matched to a gene. The germline gives CDR1 WSHSY, CDR2 SAAADI. CDR3 sequence reads: CASRPTVVLAGRAGELFF. The CDR3 DNA sequence: TGCGCCAGCAGACCGACCGTCGTACTAGCGGGGCGGGCCGGGGAGCTGTTTTTT.

The chain links TRBV30 to TRBJ1-6, with D possibly matching TRBD1 (5 bases). CDR1 GTSNPN and CDR2 SVGIG come from the germline V gene (reference sequence). The CDR3 is 12 residues long. Trimming removed 0 bases from V and 14 bases from J, with 11 bases in between. The CDR3 here is CAWSVGEWALHF. DNA for the CDR3: TGTGCCTGGAGTGTAGGGGAATGGGCCCTCCACTTT.

The chain recombines TRBV19 with TRBJ1-1, with TRBD1 matching over 7 bases. Trimming cost V 6 bases and J 6 bases; bases outside gene matches: 16. CDR3 size: 16 residues. Germline CDR1 LNHDA, CDR2 SQIVND (reference sequence). The CDR3 loop is CASSTRGQSATSEAFF. CDR3 coding DNA: TGTGCCAGTAGCACCCGGGGACAGAGCGCTACTTCTGAAGCTTTCTTT. Full variable domain (outside the CDR3, taken from reference TRBV19 and TRBJ1-1): DGGITQSPKYLFRKEGQNVTLSCEQNLNHDAMYWYRQDPGQGLRLIYYSQIVNDFQKGDIAEGYSVSREKKESFPLTVTSAQKNPTAFYLCASSTRGQSATSEAFFGQGTRLTVV.

The V call is TRBV29-1, the J call TRBJ2-1; D possibly corresponds to TRBD2 (5 bases). Germline V CDR1 and CDR2: SQVTM, ANQGSEA. The CDR3 has 14 residues. The V end was cut by 3 bases, the J end by 1 base, with 10 bases between. Here the CDR3 reads CSVDVGMSYNEQFF. The CDR3 nucleotides read TGCAGCGTTGACGTCGGGATGTCCTACAATGAGCAGTTCTTC.

The V and J genes are TRBV2 and TRBJ1-1, with D possibly being TRBD1 (5 bases). Germline V CDR1 and CDR2: SNHLY, FYNNEI. Trimming left V 8 bases short and J 2 bases short, with 18 bases between. The CDR3 has 15 amino acids. Here the CDR3 DNA reads TGTGCCAGCCGTCGAGGGGAAACGGTTAACACTGAAGCTTTCTTT. As protein: CASRRGETVNTEAFF.

The rearrangement joins TRBV11-1 to TRBJ2-2; the match to TRBD1 covers 10 bases. The V gene end was trimmed by 5 bases and the J gene end by 4 bases; junction bases not matched to a gene: 7. The CDR3 is 16 residues long. The germline V gene encodes CDR1 SGHAT and CDR2 FQDESV (reference sequence). DNA for the CDR3: TGTGCCAGCAGCCCAGGGACAGGGGCGGGCACCGGGGAGCTGTTTTTT. It encodes CASSPGTGAGTGELFF.

The rearrangement links TRBV5-7 to TRBJ2-7, with TRBD1 as a possible D gene (6 bases). TRBV5-7 is flagged as an ORF with uncertain function. The V end lost 0 bases, the J end lost 5 bases, and 9 bases lay between the germline ends. The CDR3 contains 13 residues. Written as DNA, the CDR3 is TGTGCCAGCAGCTTGGACAGGGACCACGAGCAGTACTTC. It is translated as CASSLDRDHEQYF.

This chain joins TRBV18 and TRBJ1-4; 11 positions agree with TRBD1. The germline V gene has CDR1 KGHSH and CDR2 LQKENI. The V segment lost 4 bases and the J segment 0 bases; nucleotides outside the gene matches: 7. The CDR3 covers 18 residues. CDR3 DNA: TGTGCCAGCTCACGTTCCGGGACAGGGGGTTCAACTAATGAAAAACTGTTTTTT. Translation: CASSRSGTGGSTNEKLFF.

The chain recombines TRBV7-2 with TRBJ2-7; possibly TRBD2 for D (5 bases). The CDR3 is 15 residues long. Looked up from germline, CDR1 is SGHTA and CDR2 is FQGNSA. V gave up 3 bases and J gave up 0 bases, with 12 bases separating them. The CDR3: CASSLSLRGSYEQYF. Here the CDR3 DNA reads TGTGCCAGCAGCTTGTCTCTTCGGGGCTCCTACGAGCAGTACTTC.

The CDR3 here is CASSPKFRGSSYNEQFF. The CDR3, as DNA: TGTGCCAGCAGCCCAAAGTTCCGGGGGAGCTCCTACAATGAGCAGTTCTTC. This rearrangement joins TRBV7-8 to TRBJ2-1; D may be TRBD2 (6 bases). The V and J ends lost 5 bases and 0 bases respectively, with 17 bases between them. CDR3 size: 17 residues. Germline CDR1 and CDR2: SGHVS and FQNEAQ.

Only one count was recorded for this clone. The chain couples TRBV28 to TRBJ1-4; 8 nucleotides line up with TRBD1. The germline CDR1 and CDR2 sequences are MDHEN and SYDVKM. The CDR3 covers 17 residues. V lost 3 bases and J lost 6; bases outside the gene matches: 12. CDR3 loop: CASSFIYRQGLDEKLFF. The CDR3 DNA reads TGTGCCAGCAGTTTCATATACAGACAGGGGTTGGATGAAAAACTGTTTTTT.

This clone is a singleton in its sample. The V call is TRBV9, the J call TRBJ2-3; 12 nucleotides align to TRBD2. V shed 0 bases and J 5 bases; nucleotides not matched to a gene: 7. This CDR3 is built from 17 residues. Germline V lookup: CDR1 SGDLS, CDR2 YYNGEE. The CDR3 bases are TGTGCCAGCAGCGTAGCTGCTAGCGGGGGGGCTCAAGATACGCAGTATTTT. Amino acids: CASSVAASGGAQDTQYF.

The gene calls are TRBV28 and TRBJ2-4, with D unresolved. Looked up from germline, CDR1 is MDHEN and CDR2 is SYDVKM. The CDR3 consists of 13 residues. Deletions cut 6 bases from V and 0 bases from J, with 6 bases between. The CDR3 spells CASSDSAKNIQYF. The CDR3 region has the DNA TGTGCCAGCAGCGACTCAGCCAAAAACATTCAGTACTTC.

This rearrangement joins TRBV7-2 to TRBJ2-5; D is unclear. CDR3 length equals 11 residues. Per the germline V gene, CDR1 is SGHTA and CDR2 is FQGNSA. V lost 6 bases and J 9 bases, leaving 11 bases between the germline ends. CDR3 region: CASSDRAAQYF. CDR3 DNA: TGTGCCAGCAGTGACCGCGCGGCCCAGTACTTC.

The chain carries TRBV6-1 and TRBJ1-3; D gene unclear. The CDR3 sequence is 18 residues long. CDR1 and CDR2 (germline): MNHNS, SASEGT. V lost 1 base, J lost 0 bases, and 16 bases lay in between. DNA for the CDR3: TGTGCCAGCAGTGAAGTGGAGGGAGTGGGATTCTCTGGAAACACCATATATTTT. This sequence encodes CASSEVEGVGFSGNTIYF.

The genes are TRBV2 and TRBJ2-1; possibly TRBD2 for D (5 bases). Germline V gives CDR1 SNHLY, CDR2 FYNNEI. The germline V and J ends were trimmed by 5 bases and 0 bases, with 14 bases remaining between them. The CDR3 contains 16 residues. CDR3 coding DNA: TGTGCCAGCAGTCCACGGGCGGGTAGCTCCTACAATGAGCAGTTCTTC. It yields the protein CASSPRAGSSYNEQFF.

The V and J genes are TRBV9 and TRBJ2-7; 10 nucleotides align to TRBD1. The length of the CDR3 is 15 residues. CDR1 is SGDLS, CDR2 YYNGEE, per germline. V gave up 3 bases and J gave up 0 bases; unmatched junction bases: 3. The CDR3: CASSARDRGSYEQYF. DNA for the CDR3: TGTGCCAGCAGCGCCCGGGACAGGGGCTCCTACGAGCAGTACTTC.

The chain carries TRBV5-5 and TRBJ2-2, with 11 bases that match TRBD1. V lost 5 bases to trimming and J lost 7 bases; unmatched junction nucleotides: 7. The germline CDR1 and CDR2 sequences are SGHKS and YYEKEE (reference sequence). The CDR3 has 15 amino acids. The CDR3 protein is CASRRTGGAGGELFF. The CDR3 nucleotides read TGTGCCAGCAGGCGGACAGGGGGCGCCGGCGGGGAGCTGTTTTTT.

CDR3 amino acids: CASSTDGLNYGYTF. The CDR3, as DNA: TGTGCCAGCAGCACAGACGGATTGAACTATGGCTACACCTTC. The rearrangement uses TRBV28 and TRBJ1-2; no definite D call. Germline V CDR1 and CDR2: MDHEN, SYDVKM. This CDR3 region has 14 residues. The V gene lost 6 bases and the J gene lost 2 bases, with 13 bases spanning the gap.

V gene TRBV7-9 combines with J gene TRBJ2-3; TRBD2 might be the D (6 bases). The CDR3 spans 13 residues. Germline V lookup: CDR1 SEHNR, CDR2 FQNEAQ (reference sequence). The CDR3 DNA is TGTGCTGCTCGAGGGAGGCTCACAGATACGCAGTATTTT. It codes for CAARGRLTDTQYF.

The chain combines TRBV9 with TRBJ1-3; D gene unclear. The CDR3 is 14 residues long. CDR1 and CDR2 from the germline V gene are SGDLS and YYNGEE. The germline V and J ends were trimmed by 0 bases and 4 bases, with 8 bases remaining between them. The CDR3 sequence is CASSVGERGNTIYF. The CDR3, as DNA: TGTGCCAGCAGCGTAGGAGAAAGGGGAAACACCATATATTTT.

The chain joins TRBV13 to TRBJ1-6; tentative D call: TRBD1 (6 bases). CDR1 PRHDT and CDR2 FYEKMQ come from the germline V gene (reference sequence). V lost 6 bases and J lost 13, with 16 bases in between. The CDR3 covers 13 residues. Here the CDR3 reads CASSRQAGGPLHF. The CDR3, as DNA: TGTGCCAGCAGTCGACAGGCCGGAGGGCCCCTCCACTTT.

This sequence joins TRBV28 and TRBJ2-3; the match to TRBD2 covers 9 bases. Trimming removed 10 bases from V and 0 bases from J; junction bases left unmatched: 5. CDR1 and CDR2 (germline): MDHEN, SYDVKM. The CDR3 extends over 14 amino acids. The DNA for the CDR3 is TGTGCCACCACCGGGACTAGCAGCACAGATACGCAGTATTTT. Translating it yields CATTGTSSTDTQYF.

J is TRBJ2-5 and V is TRBV30; the D gene is possibly TRBD2 (5 bases). The CDR3 runs 11 residues. Germline CDR1 reads GTSNPN; CDR2 reads SVGIG (reference sequence). Trimming stripped 0 bases from V and 7 bases from J, with 6 bases between. The DNA for the CDR3 is TGTGCCTGGAGTGTACGGGGGACCCAGTACTTC. Protein: CAWSVRGTQYF.

This chain links TRBV27 with TRBJ1-2, with 7 bases matching TRBD1. The germline V gene encodes CDR1 MNHEY and CDR2 SMNVEV (reference sequence). The CDR3 sequence is 15 residues long. V gave up 3 bases and J gave up 8 bases; unmatched junction bases: 12. This CDR3 is CASSFDLQGGMGYTF. The CDR3 nucleotides are TGTGCCAGCAGTTTTGACCTTCAGGGGGGGATGGGCTACACCTTC.

The chain employs TRBV5-5 and TRBJ2-7, with D unresolved. CDR1 is SGHKS and CDR2 is YYEKEE in the germline V gene (reference sequence). The V end was cut by 4 bases, the J end by 3 bases, with 5 bases between. CDR3 size: 11 residues. The CDR3 spells CASSQDYEQYF. CDR3 bases: TGTGCCAGCAGCCAGGACTACGAGCAGTACTTC.

This clone was seen a single time. V and J are TRBV14 and TRBJ2-3; TRBD1 matches at 9 bases. Trimming cost V 1 base and J 6 bases; bases outside gene matches: 5. Germline CDR1 and CDR2: SGHDN and FVKESK. The CDR3 consists of 15 residues. In nucleotides, the CDR3 is TGTGCCAGCAGCCAAGGGGGGACAGGGATGGATACGCAGTATTTT. Its translation is CASSQGGTGMDTQYF.